This entry lists 5 T cell receptor beta chains sequenced from one sample in a study of Graves' ophthalmopathy and Graves' hyperthyroidism. Amplification from RNA transcripts yielded the TCR beta CDR3 regions. An initial RT-PCR round employing HTBI primers preceded a second-round multiplex PCR. TCRdb passed the multiplex PCR reads through MiXCR, listing each CDR3 protein once. The sample includes 450,000 or so distinct CDR3 sequences, 13% to 15% of them seen just once. The sample was blood. These receptors originate from a woman in her twenties or thirties with Graves' ophthalmopathy.

This clonotype was counted at least ten times. The chain carries TRBV14 and TRBJ1-1, with a weak D call TRBD1 (5 bases). The ends were cut back, 3 bases at V and 1 base at J, with 9 bases in the middle. Per germline, CDR1 SGHDN and CDR2 FVKESK. The CDR3 has 14 residues. CDR3 residues: CASSQRQRNTEAFF. The CDR3 nucleotides are TGTGCCAGCAGCCAGCGACAGAGGAACACTGAAGCTTTCTTT.

This clonotype was seen many times. This rearrangement joins TRBV10-3 to TRBJ2-4, with 7 positions matching TRBD1. The V gene's germline CDR1 is ENHRY and CDR2 SYGVKD. CDR3 length: 17 amino acids. The ends lost 3 bases at V and 2 bases at J; junction bases unmatched: 10. DNA for the CDR3: TGTGCCATCAGTGATCCCGACAGGGTAGGGACCAAAAACATTCAGTACTTC. This translates into CAISDPDRVGTKNIQYF.

This clonotype was seen many times. V and J are TRBV11-2 and TRBJ1-1, with D maybe TRBD1 (6 bases). The V end lost 5 bases, the J end lost 5 bases, and 18 bases lay between the germline ends. This CDR3 spans 15 amino acids. Germline CDR1 is SGHAT and CDR2 is FQNNGV. The DNA of the CDR3 is TGTGCCAGCAGCCCACCTCGGGGGCGAACGACTGAAGCTTTCTTT. It translates to CASSPPRGRTTEAFF.

This clonotype was counted at least ten times. The chain recombines TRBV11-2 with TRBJ1-6; unclear D gene. The V end lost 2 bases, the J end lost 5 bases, and 10 bases lay between the germline ends. Germline V CDR1 and CDR2: SGHAT, FQNNGV. The CDR3 has 15 amino acids. The CDR3 bases are TGTGCCAGCAGCTTATTCCAGGCTAATAATTCACCCCTCCACTTT. Protein sequence: CASSLFQANNSPLHF.

In this sample, this clonotype turned up many times. J is TRBJ1-2 and V is TRBV6-5; D gene uncertain. V gave up 5 bases and J gave up 8 bases, with 21 bases separating them. This CDR3 has 15 residues. From germline, CDR1 is MNHEY and CDR2 SVGAGI. DNA for the CDR3: TGTGCCAGCAGTCCTGGTGGAGGGCGAAAAAACGGCTACACCTTC. Translation: CASSPGGGRKNGYTF.